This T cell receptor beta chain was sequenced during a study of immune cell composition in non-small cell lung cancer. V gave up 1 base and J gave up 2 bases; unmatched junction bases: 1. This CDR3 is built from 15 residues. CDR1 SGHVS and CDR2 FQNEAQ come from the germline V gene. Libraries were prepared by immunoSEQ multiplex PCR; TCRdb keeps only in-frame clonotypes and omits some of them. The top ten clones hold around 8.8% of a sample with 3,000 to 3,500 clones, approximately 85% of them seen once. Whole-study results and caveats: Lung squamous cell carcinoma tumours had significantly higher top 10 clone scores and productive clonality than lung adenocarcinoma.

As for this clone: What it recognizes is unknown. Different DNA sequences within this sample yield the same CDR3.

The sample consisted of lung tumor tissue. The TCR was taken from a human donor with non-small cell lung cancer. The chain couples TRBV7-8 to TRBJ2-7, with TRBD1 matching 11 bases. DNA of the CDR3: TGTGCCAGCAGCTTAGGGGGACAGGGGGCCTACGAGCAGTACTTC. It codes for CASSLGGQGAYEQYF.